Each of the 26 T cell receptor beta chains below was sequenced from the same sample in a study of cytotoxic CD8 clonotypes in ibrutinib-treated CLL. Sequencing used immunoSEQ multiplex PCR; TCRdb keeps in-frame clones, though not all of them. The data contain some 14,000 clones, around half of them seen just once; the ten biggest clones take up under 40%. Sequenced material: PBMCs, taken at an approximately 26-month disease-progression time point, from a patient treated with ibrutinib. These receptors were collected from a human donor with chronic lymphocytic leukemia.

This clone has just a few counts. The CDR3 loop reads CASSSQGADYGYTF. The CDR3 region has the DNA TGCGCCAGCAGCTCGCAGGGGGCGGACTATGGCTACACCTTC. The chain uses TRBV5-1 and TRBJ1-2; 8 bases map to TRBD1. The CDR3 loop spans 14 amino acids. Germline V gene data show CDR1 as SGHRS and CDR2 as YFSETQ. V lost 3 bases to trimming and J lost 3 bases; unmatched junction nucleotides: 4. Filled out from reference TRBV5-1 and TRBJ1-2, the complete variable domain reads KAGVTQTPRYLIKTRGQQVTLSCSPISGHRSVSWYQQTPGQGLQFLFEYFSETQRNKGNFPGRFSGRQFSNSRSEMNVSTLELGDSALYLCASSSQGADYGYTFGSGTRLTVV.

As concerns this clone: Other DNA variants within this sample encode the same CDR3. V usage is TRBV9 and J usage is TRBJ1-5; D call uncertain. There are 13 residues in the CDR3. The germline gives CDR1 SGDLS, CDR2 YYNGEE. V lost 4 bases and J lost 7, with 12 bases in between. The CDR3 sequence: CASSYDLGQPQHF. CDR3 bases: TGTGCCAGCAGCTACGATCTGGGGCAGCCCCAGCATTTT. The whole variable domain, remainder taken from reference TRBV9 and TRBJ1-5, is DSGVTQTPKHLITATGQRVTLRCSPRSGDLSVYWYQQSLDQGLQFLIQYYNGEERAKGNILERFSAQQFPDLHSELNLSSLELGDSALYFCASSYDLGQPQHFGDGTRLSIL.

This sequence joins TRBV2 and TRBJ1-2; D is undetermined. This CDR3 region has 13 residues. CDR1 SNHLY and CDR2 FYNNEI come from the germline V gene. Trimming pared 4 bases from V and 6 bases from J, leaving 12 bases between. The CDR3 protein is CASSGRGTDGYTF. The CDR3 region has the DNA TGTGCCAGCAGTGGACGGGGAACCGATGGCTACACCTTC.

This clone has at least ten counts. This chain joins TRBV7-6 and TRBJ2-7; the D is unclear. The germline gives CDR1 SGHVS, CDR2 FNYEAQ. Trimming removed 1 base from V and 2 bases from J, with 15 bases in between. This CDR3 contains 16 residues. This CDR3 reads CASSLEPINAPYEQYF. The CDR3 bases are TGTGCCAGCAGCTTAGAGCCCATAAATGCGCCCTACGAGCAGTACTTC.

Here the CDR3 reads CASAIRSGDQPQHF. In DNA, the CDR3 is TGTGCCAGCGCTATTAGATCAGGGGATCAGCCCCAGCATTTT. The rearrangement uses TRBV2 and TRBJ1-5; a possible D gene is TRBD1 (6 bases). Germline CDR1 is SNHLY and CDR2 is FYNNEI. There are 14 residues in the CDR3. V dropped 8 bases and J dropped 5 bases, with 16 bases sitting between them.

This sequence joins TRBV6-1 and TRBJ1-5, with D perhaps matching TRBD1 (6 bases). Trimming took 2 bases from V and 3 from J, leaving 11 bases between them. The CDR3 extends over 15 amino acids. CDR1 and CDR2 from the germline V gene are MNHNS and SASEGT. The CDR3 DNA follows: TGTGCCAGCAGTGAATTAGGGGGAATCAATCAGCCCCAGCATTTT. Translating gives CASSELGGINQPQHF.

This clone ranks as medium-sized (0.01 to 0.1%). V usage is TRBV4-1 and J usage is TRBJ1-2; unclear D gene. CDR1 and CDR2 from the germline V gene are MGHRA and YSYEKL. V shed 0 bases and J shed 4 bases, with 9 bases lying between them. The CDR3 is 14 residues long. The CDR3 DNA is TGCGCCAGCAGCCAAGAGGCCGGGTCCTATGGCTACACCTTC. It yields the protein CASSQEAGSYGYTF.

The V and J genes are TRBV5-6 and TRBJ2-4; 7 nucleotides match TRBD1. J lost 5 bases, V lost 3 bases, and 5 bases had no gene match. The CDR3 has 14 amino acids. The germline CDR1 and CDR2 sequences are SGHDT and YYEEEE. The CDR3 spells CASSSTGSQNIQYF. CDR3 sequence (DNA): TGTGCCAGCAGCTCGACAGGGTCCCAAAACATTCAGTACTTC.

The rearrangement links TRBV19 to TRBJ1-1; D is undetermined. This CDR3 has 13 amino acids. Germline CDR1 LNHDA, CDR2 SQIVND (reference sequence). Deletions cut 3 bases from V and 1 base from J, with 6 bases between. CDR3 sequence (DNA): TGTGCCAGTAGTATTGGGCAGAACACTGAAGCTTTCTTT. Translating gives CASSIGQNTEAFF.

This clone was detected a few times. This rearrangement joins TRBV7-6 to TRBJ1-4; a weak D match, TRBD1 (5 bases). This CDR3 region has 15 residues. CDR1 is SGHVS, CDR2 FNYEAQ, per germline. Trimming took off 1 base at V and 7 bases at J, with 13 bases between the two ends. The CDR3: CASSLGEGPGEKLFF. CDR3 bases: TGTGCCAGCAGCTTAGGGGAGGGGCCGGGTGAAAAACTGTTTTTT.

The chain joins TRBV2 to TRBJ1-2, with D possibly being TRBD1 (5 bases). Germline values: CDR1 SNHLY, CDR2 FYNNEI. The CDR3 has 12 amino acids. Trimming stripped 5 bases from V and 5 bases from J, with 9 bases between. CDR3 nucleotides: TGTGCCAGCAGTTGGACACCTTATGGCTACACCTTC. Translated: CASSWTPYGYTF.

The chain joins TRBV14 to TRBJ2-1; no reliable D call. V lost 4 bases to trimming and J lost 3 bases, with 7 bases between them. CDR3 length: 13 amino acids. Germline values: CDR1 SGHDN, CDR2 FVKESK. The chain's CDR3 is CASSPRDYNEQFF. The CDR3 bases are TGTGCCAGCAGCCCCCGAGACTACAATGAGCAGTTCTTC. The full variable domain, in which reference TRBV14 and TRBJ2-1 provide the parts outside the CDR3, is EAGVTQFPSHSVIEKGQTVTLRCDPISGHDNLYWYRRVMGKEIKFLLHFVKESKQDESGMPNNRFLAERTGGTYSTLKVQPAELEDSGVYFCASSPRDYNEQFFGPGTRLTVL.

The table lists this clone with a few counts. The V call is TRBV5-1, the J call TRBJ1-3, with 9 bases matching TRBD1. CDR1 is SGHRS, CDR2 YFSETQ, per germline. The junction had 10 bases not matched to a gene; V was cut back by 3 bases and J by 0 bases. This CDR3 is built from 18 residues. The CDR3 DNA is TGCGCCAGCAGCTCAAACTCGGGACAGGGTAGCTCTGGAAACACCATATATTTT. This codes for CASSSNSGQGSSGNTIYF.

The chain carries TRBV29-1 and TRBJ2-7; 8 nucleotides align to TRBD2. The ends lost 4 bases at V and 2 bases at J; junction bases unmatched: 13. The V gene's germline CDR1 is SQVTM and CDR2 ANQGSEA. This CDR3 contains 16 residues. CDR3 sequence: CSVVGGLAGKPYEQYF. The CDR3 DNA reads TGCAGCGTTGTGGGGGGCCTAGCGGGTAAACCCTACGAGCAGTACTTC.

The chain is built from TRBV11-2 and TRBJ2-7, with TRBD1 matching over 7 bases. CDR3 length: 13 amino acids. Unmatched junction bases numbered 3, after V lost 5 bases and J lost 2 bases. Per germline, CDR1 SGHAT and CDR2 FQNNGV. This chain's CDR3 is CASSEGQTYEQYF. CDR3 DNA: TGTGCCAGCAGCGAGGGACAGACCTACGAGCAGTACTTC.

The CDR3 DNA is TGTGCCAGCAGTTTCGGGGGTTCCAATGAGCAGTTCTTC. Translation gives CASSFGGSNEQFF. This rearrangement joins TRBV27 to TRBJ2-1; possibly TRBD2 for D (6 bases). V shed 3 bases and J shed 6 bases, with 9 bases lying between them. The germline gives CDR1 MNHEY, CDR2 SMNVEV (reference sequence). The CDR3 extends over 13 amino acids.

V and J are TRBV7-8 and TRBJ1-2; 7 nucleotides line up with TRBD1. The junction had 2 bases not matched to a gene; V was cut back by 0 bases and J by 4 bases. CDR1 is SGHVS and CDR2 is FQNEAQ in the germline V gene. The CDR3 is 14 amino acids. The CDR3 bases are TGTGCCAGCAGCTTAGCGACAGGGCTCTATGGCTACACCTTC. It encodes CASSLATGLYGYTF.

The chain uses TRBV5-1 and TRBJ1-1; no clear D. The ends were cut back, 0 bases at V and 0 bases at J, with 9 bases in the middle. The CDR3 runs to 15 residues. Germline values: CDR1 SGHRS, CDR2 YFSETQ. Here the CDR3 DNA reads TGCGCCAGCAGCTTGGTCGGTTGGGTGAACACTGAAGCTTTCTTT. This encodes CASSLVGWVNTEAFF.

The chain recombines TRBV10-2 with TRBJ1-2; D not resolved. Looked up from germline, CDR1 is WSHSY and CDR2 is SAAADI. V was trimmed by 4 bases and J by 3 bases, leaving 12 bases between them. This CDR3 comprises 14 residues. The CDR3 is CASSAGSGDYGYTF. In nucleotides, the CDR3 is TGCGCCAGCAGTGCCGGGTCGGGAGACTATGGCTACACCTTC.

The genes are TRBV2 and TRBJ2-1; D call uncertain. V lost 7 bases, J lost 7 bases, and 14 bases lay in between. Germline CDR1 SNHLY, CDR2 FYNNEI. This CDR3 comprises 13 residues. The CDR3 coding sequence is TGTGCCAGCACCGTGGCAGAAATGAATGAGCAGTTCTTC. Residues: CASTVAEMNEQFF.

This clone has only a few counts. The gene calls are TRBV9 and TRBJ1-2, with no clear D. The germline CDR1 and CDR2 sequences are SGDLS and YYNGEE. V was cut by 0 bases and J by 4 bases, with 7 bases left in between. The CDR3 length is 13 residues. For the CDR3, the DNA is TGTGCCAGCAGCGTAGACACAAGCTATGGCTACACCTTC. This sequence encodes CASSVDTSYGYTF.

J is TRBJ1-4 and V is TRBV19; 8 bases fit TRBD1. CDR1 is LNHDA and CDR2 is SQIVND in the germline V gene (reference sequence). CDR3 length: 15 amino acids. With V trimmed by 7 bases and J by 2 bases, 6 bases remained unmatched. The CDR3 loop is CASTTGGRTNEKLFF. CDR3 nucleotide sequence: TGTGCCAGTACCACAGGGGGTCGGACTAATGAAAAACTGTTTTTT.

The rearrangement joins TRBV7-9 to TRBJ2-5; 8 nucleotides match TRBD1. The germline gives CDR1 SEHNR, CDR2 FQNEAQ (reference sequence). This CDR3 region has 15 residues. The junction had 8 bases not matched to a gene; V was cut back by 3 bases and J by 5 bases. CDR3 DNA sequence: TGTGCCAGCAGCTTGGACAGGGTCTCGGGGGAGACCCAGTACTTC. As protein: CASSLDRVSGETQYF.

In DNA, the CDR3 is TGTGCCAGCAGCTTAGTCCTAGGGGCTGGAAACACCATATATTTT. Its translation: CASSLVLGAGNTIYF. V usage is TRBV7-2 and J usage is TRBJ1-3; D may be TRBD1 (5 bases). The V end was cut by 1 base, the J end by 2 bases, with 9 bases between. This CDR3 has 15 residues. Germline loops: CDR1 SGHTA, CDR2 FQGNSA. Based on the CDR3 plus reference TRBV7-2 and TRBJ1-3, the full variable domain is GAGVSQSPSNKVTEKGKDVELRCDPISGHTALYWYRQSLGQGLEFLIYFQGNSAPDKSGLPSDRFSAERTGGSVSTLTIQRTQQEDSAVYLCASSLVLGAGNTIYFGEGSWLTVV.

The genes are TRBV5-4 and TRBJ2-1; D gene unclear. The V end lost 7 bases, the J end lost 0 bases, and 5 bases lay between the germline ends. CDR3 length equals 12 residues. Per germline, CDR1 SGHNT and CDR2 YYREEE (reference sequence). CDR3 loop: CASGDSYNEQFF. The DNA for the CDR3 is TGTGCCAGCGGGGACTCCTACAATGAGCAGTTCTTC.

This clone has a handful of counts. V and J are TRBV7-9 and TRBJ2-1, with D perhaps assigned TRBD1 or TRBD2 (5 bases each). The CDR3 loop spans 14 amino acids. Trimming pared 8 bases from V and 2 bases from J, leaving 13 bases between. CDR1 is SEHNR and CDR2 is FQNEAQ in the germline V gene (reference sequence). The CDR3 nucleotides are TGTGCCAGCGGAGGCAGGGATACCTACAATGAGCAGTTCTTC. Translating it yields CASGGRDTYNEQFF.